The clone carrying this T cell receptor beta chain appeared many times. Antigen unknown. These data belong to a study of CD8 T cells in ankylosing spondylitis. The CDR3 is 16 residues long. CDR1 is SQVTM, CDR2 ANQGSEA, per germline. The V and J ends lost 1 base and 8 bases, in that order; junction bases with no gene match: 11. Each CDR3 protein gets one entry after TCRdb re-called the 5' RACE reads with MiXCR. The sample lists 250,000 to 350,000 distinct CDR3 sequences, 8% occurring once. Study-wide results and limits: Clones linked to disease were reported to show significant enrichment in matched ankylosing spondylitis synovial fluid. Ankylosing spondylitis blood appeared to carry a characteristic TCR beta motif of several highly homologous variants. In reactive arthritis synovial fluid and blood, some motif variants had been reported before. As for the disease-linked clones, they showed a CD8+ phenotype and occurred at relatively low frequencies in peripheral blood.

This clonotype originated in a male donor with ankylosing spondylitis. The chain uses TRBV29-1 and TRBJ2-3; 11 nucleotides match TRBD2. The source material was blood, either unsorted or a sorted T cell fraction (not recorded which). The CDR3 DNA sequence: TGCAGCGTTGAAGGTTTGACTAGCGGGGTAATCGGTACGCAGTATTTT. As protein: CSVEGLTSGVIGTQYF.